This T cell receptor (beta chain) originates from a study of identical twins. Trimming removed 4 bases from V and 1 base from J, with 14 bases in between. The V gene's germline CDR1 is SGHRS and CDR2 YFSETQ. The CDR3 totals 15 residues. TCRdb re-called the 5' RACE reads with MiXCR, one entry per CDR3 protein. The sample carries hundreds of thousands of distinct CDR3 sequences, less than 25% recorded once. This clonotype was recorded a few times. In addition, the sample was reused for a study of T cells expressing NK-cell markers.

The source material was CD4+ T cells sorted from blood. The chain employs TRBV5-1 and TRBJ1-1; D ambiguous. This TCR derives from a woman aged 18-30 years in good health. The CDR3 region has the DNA TGCGCCAGCAGCCCGGGAGCCACCAGGAACACTGAAGCTTTCTTT. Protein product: CASSPGATRNTEAFF.